Below, one TCR beta chain is given with its context. Its specificity is unknown. The PCR made use of 60 Vbeta and 13 Jbeta primers. The method was immunoSEQ multiplex PCR; TCRdb's version includes in-frame clones alone and lacks a portion of them. This sample has roughly 150,000 clones, with around 73% found just once. The sample belongs to a study of cytomegalovirus exposure and HLA in healthy donors. The germline V gene encodes CDR1 SGHNT and CDR2 YYREEE (reference sequence). Trimming cost V 5 bases and J 3 bases, with 16 bases left between them. The CDR3 spans 15 residues. Whole-study findings and limits: The analysis excluded some indistinguishable V segments, including TRBV6-2 and TRBV6-3. Productive rates of about 90% or about 30% were seen for most TCR beta V segments in an earlier analysis. Likely technical artifact: a cluster of highly shared sequence variants. Relative to the approximately 660-donor mean, N-insertions were reportedly fewer in an Asian-associated ancestry cluster in a later analysis.

Sequenced input: PBMCs. The rearrangement uses TRBV5-4 and TRBJ2-3, with D possibly being TRBD2 (7 bases). This receptor was taken from a male donor in good health and CMV-seronegative. Here the CDR3 reads CASSEGGAGTDTQYF. CDR3 DNA: TGTGCCAGCAGTGAGGGGGGGGCGGGTACAGATACGCAGTATTTT.